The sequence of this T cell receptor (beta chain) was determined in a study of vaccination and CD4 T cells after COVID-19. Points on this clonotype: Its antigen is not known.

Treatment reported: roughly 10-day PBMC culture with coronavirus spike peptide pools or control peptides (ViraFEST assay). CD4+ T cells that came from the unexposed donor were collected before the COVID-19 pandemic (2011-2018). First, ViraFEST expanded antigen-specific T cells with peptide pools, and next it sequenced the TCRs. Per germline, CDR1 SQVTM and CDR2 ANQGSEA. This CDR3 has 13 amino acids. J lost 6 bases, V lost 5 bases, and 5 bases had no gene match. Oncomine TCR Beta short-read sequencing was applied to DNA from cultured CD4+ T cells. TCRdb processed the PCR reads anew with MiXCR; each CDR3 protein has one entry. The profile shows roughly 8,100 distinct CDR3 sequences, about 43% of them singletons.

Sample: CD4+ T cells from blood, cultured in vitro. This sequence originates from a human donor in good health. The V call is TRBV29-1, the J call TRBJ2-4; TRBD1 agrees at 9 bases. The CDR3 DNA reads TGCAGCGTTCGGGACAGGGTAATAAACATTCAGTACTTC. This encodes CSVRDRVINIQYF.